This T cell receptor beta chain was documented in a study of regulatory and conventional T cells in RAG deficiency (dated 2017 in TCRdb). Broadly, across the study: The study used high-throughput TCR beta sequencing to compare repertoire diversity and composition of Treg, conventional CD4+ and CD8+ T cells between RAG-deficient patients and healthy controls. Beyond this particular receptor, the publication reports: All patient T-cell subsets had shorter CDR3 lengths; Omenn syndrome patients showed >75% Treg-Tconv repertoire overlap at nucleotide and amino acid level. Compared with control T-cell subpopulations, RAG-deficient patients had much lower Shannon entropy and higher Simpson indices. Rather than being bona fide Treg cells, the sorted CD25-high CD127-low cells in Omenn syndrome patients may represent peripherally activated cells. Some T-cell subset analyses were not done for some subjects. Unique TCR beta sequences from Treg cells were roughly 110-fold fewer in Omenn syndrome and CID/AS patients than controls, versus approximately 10-fold for other subsets.

Library construction relied on the immunoSEQ multiplex PCR assay. Genomic DNA from the sorted T-cell subsets was used to amplify and sequence rearranged TCR beta chain products. Turning to the authors' computational methods: Shannon entropy and Simpson indices were used to quantify the repertoire diversity of productive TCR beta rearrangements. To gauge clonal expansion, the frequencies of the 100 most abundant productive TCR beta clonotypes among total reads were added together. A self-reactivity index based on amino acid usage at CDR3beta positions 6 and 7 was applied to the TRB repertoires. Two-way ANOVA was applied to the repertoire analyses, whereas Student t or Mann-Whitney tests were applied to the flow cytometric analyses. The clones in this table, taken by TCRdb from immuneACCESS, are in-frame only. Not every clone is retained; where verified, under half of the shortfall comes from an unresolved V gene, and the cause of the rest is unknown. V, J and clone size derive from that table, while D and trimming were established from the DNA sequence. Across this sample there are more than 40,000 clones, with approximately 90% seen only once. The ten largest clones represent 0.51% of the sample.

The germline V end is reduced by 6 bases and the J end by 4 bases; junction bases left unmatched: 12. CDR1 WSHSY and CDR2 SAAADI were looked up in the germline V gene. The CDR3 sequence holds 16 residues, the cysteine and phenylalanine included. Of all the DNA, just the CDR3 is kept, 48 bases in frame from base 1. With regard to this clone: Its antigen is currently not known. No quality values exist for individual bases; no much larger clone is one base distant.

Before genomic DNA extraction, conventional CD4+ T cells were isolated from blood as CD25-low CD127-high cells. Repertoire analyses used roughly 8 healthy control donors as the comparison group. This same sample was also taken into another study, of regulatory T cells. The second study's paper adds: For the multiplex PCR, 52 forward TRBV primers and 13 reverse TRBJ primers were used, and amplification bias was corrected with both assay-based and computational methods. Repertoires from patients had restricted unique TRB V-J pairs and skewed V and J gene usage, with the strongest effect in regulatory T cells. T-cell receptor beta repertoires of sorted regulatory, conventional CD4+ and CD8+ T cells were compared between CD3G-deficient patients and healthy controls. Ficoll density separation was used to isolate peripheral blood mononuclear cells. Within the immunoSEQ assay, multiplex PCR amplified rearranged TRB loci from genomic DNA. TRB amplicons were sequenced on an Illumina HiSeq platform. Custom algorithms error-filtered the raw sequences and aligned the raw sequences to reference gene sequences, after which the immunoSEQ online tools were used for analysis. Productive and nonproductive TRB rearrangement frequencies were evaluated among both unique and total sequences. Group comparisons used t tests, Mann-Whitney tests or two-way ANOVA run in Prism software.

The sequence derives from a human donor in good health. The sequencing input was CD4+ effector T cells sorted from blood. Here the chain combines TRBV10-2 and TRBJ2-7; TRBD1 lines up with 10 middle nucleotides. The CDR3 in this case is CASRGTGAASGYEQYF. The nucleotides are TGCGCCAGCAGGGGGACAGGGGCCGCTTCAGGGTACGAGCAGTACTTC.